This is a list of T cell receptor beta chains from one sample in a study of technical replicates of blood from a few donors. Clones were sequenced by immunoSEQ multiplex PCR, and TCRdb holds only the in-frame ones, with some missing. The table lists about 81,000 clones, around 96% of them singletons. Specimen: T cells isolated from PBMCs. The source is a human donor in good health. CDR3s include the opening cysteine and the closing phenylalanine or tryptophan. The order of the fields is CDR3 protein, CDR3 DNA, D gene, clone size, V gene, J gene. A D gene is named only where the DNA matches it firmly. Part of the rows lack a size; the others show once, few, many or a class for expanded clones.

cdr3_aa: CAWRTGTHSNQPQHF
cdr3_nt: TGTGCCTGGAGGACCGGGACACATAGCAATCAGCCCCAGCATTTT
d_call: NA
clone_size: NA
v_call: TRBV30
j_call: TRBJ1-5

cdr3_aa: CASSLGARSSMDEQYF
cdr3_nt: TGTGCCAGCAGCTTAGGCGCCAGGTCGTCTATGGACGAGCAGTACTTC
d_call: NA
clone_size: NA
v_call: TRBV11-3
j_call: TRBJ2-7

cdr3_aa: CASSQTLDVGYEQYF
cdr3_nt: TGCGCCAGCAGCCAAACGCTAGATGTGGGTTACGAGCAGTACTTC
d_call: NA
clone_size: few
v_call: TRBV4-1
j_call: TRBJ2-7

cdr3_aa: CASSLTRGNTIYF
cdr3_nt: TGTGCCAGCAGTTTGACACGAGGAAACACCATATATTTT
d_call: NA
clone_size: NA
v_call: TRBV6-5
j_call: TRBJ1-3

cdr3_aa: CASSPVGTGNEKLFF
cdr3_nt: TGCGCCAGCAGCCCGGTTGGGACAGGGAATGAAAAACTGTTTTTT
d_call: TRBD1
clone_size: NA
v_call: TRBV4-1
j_call: TRBJ1-4

cdr3_aa: CASSQVDGGDQPQHF
cdr3_nt: TGTGCCAGCAGCCAAGTTGATGGAGGAGATCAGCCCCAGCATTTT
d_call: NA
clone_size: NA
v_call: TRBV4-2
j_call: TRBJ1-5

cdr3_aa: CASSPGTGGYTF
cdr3_nt: TGTGCCAGCAGCCCCGGGACAGGTGGCTACACCTTC
d_call: TRBD1
clone_size: few
v_call: TRBV7-8
j_call: TRBJ1-2

cdr3_aa: CASSAQAGGNSYEQYF
cdr3_nt: TGTGCCAGCAGTGCCCAAGCAGGGGGCAACTCCTACGAGCAGTACTTC
d_call: TRBD1
clone_size: NA
v_call: TRBV6-1
j_call: TRBJ2-7

cdr3_aa: CASSEYRDGGTQYF
cdr3_nt: TGTGCCAGCAGTGAATACAGGGATGGTGGGACCCAGTACTTC
d_call: NA
clone_size: NA
v_call: TRBV2
j_call: TRBJ2-5

cdr3_aa: CSVKGLKQYF
cdr3_nt: TGCAGCGTTAAGGGACTCAAGCAGTACTTC
d_call: NA
clone_size: NA
v_call: TRBV29-1
j_call: TRBJ2-7

cdr3_aa: CASSVRGTGNTEAFF
cdr3_nt: TGTGCCAGCAGTGTCCGGGGGACAGGGAACACTGAAGCTTTCTTT
d_call: TRBD1
clone_size: NA
v_call: TRBV2
j_call: TRBJ1-1

cdr3_aa: CASSADRAKQFF
cdr3_nt: TGTGCCAGCAGTGCCGACAGGGCCAAGCAGTTCTTC
d_call: TRBD1
clone_size: NA
v_call: TRBV25-1
j_call: TRBJ2-1

cdr3_aa: CASSVGSANTGELFF
cdr3_nt: TGTGCCAGCAGCGTAGGCAGCGCGAACACCGGGGAGCTGTTTTTT
d_call: NA
clone_size: few
v_call: TRBV9
j_call: TRBJ2-2

cdr3_aa: CASSSEGVGFSGANVLTF
cdr3_nt: TGTGCCAGCAGCTCAGAAGGGGTGGGTTTTTCTGGGGCCAACGTCCTGACTTTC
d_call: NA
clone_size: NA
v_call: TRBV28
j_call: TRBJ2-6

cdr3_aa: CASSWDRAYEQYF
cdr3_nt: TGTGCCAGCAGTTGGGACAGGGCTTATGAGCAGTACTTC
d_call: TRBD1
clone_size: NA
v_call: TRBV28
j_call: TRBJ2-7

cdr3_aa: CASSQGTGEFGQPQHF
cdr3_nt: TGCGCCAGCAGCCAGGGTACAGGGGAGTTCGGTCAGCCCCAGCATTTT
d_call: TRBD1
clone_size: NA
v_call: TRBV4-1
j_call: TRBJ1-5

cdr3_aa: CASSPRGGGEAKNIQYF
cdr3_nt: TGTGCCAGCAGCCCGCGTGGAGGGGGCGAGGCCAAAAACATTCAGTACTTC
d_call: NA
clone_size: NA
v_call: TRBV7-9
j_call: TRBJ2-4

cdr3_aa: CASSQDTPKTGSRTGELFF
cdr3_nt: TGCGCCAGCAGCCAAGATACTCCTAAAACAGGGAGTAGAACCGGGGAGCTGTTTTTT
d_call: NA
clone_size: NA
v_call: TRBV4-1
j_call: TRBJ2-2